The rows below give T cell receptor beta chains drawn from one sample of a study of blood T cell repertoires in COVID-19. TCRdb's copy holds only in-frame clones and misses some; the assay was immunoSEQ multiplex PCR. The data contain over 100,000 clones, approximately 86% of them singletons. The sequenced sample was peripheral blood. All receptors derive from a middle-aged man with acute or convalescent COVID-19. Each CDR3 is given with its conserved first and last residue. The D gene is left open where the match is weak. For some rows the clone size is stated as once, few or many, or as a class when expanded; others skip it.

V gene,J gene,clone size,D gene,CDR3 protein,CDR3 DNA
TRBV5-4,TRBJ2-1,NA,NA,CASSFGTDNEQFF,TGTGCCAGCAGCTTCGGGACTGACAATGAGCAGTTCTTC
TRBV6-5,TRBJ2-2,NA,NA,CASSLSGKRELFF,TGTGCCAGCAGCCTTTCAGGGAAAAGGGAGCTGTTTTTT
TRBV9,TRBJ2-1,once,NA,CASSGRDSYNEQFF,TGTGCCAGCAGCGGCCGGGACTCTTACAATGAGCAGTTCTTC
TRBV6-5,TRBJ1-1,NA,NA,CASRRGVNTEAFF,TGTGCCAGCCGGCGCGGAGTGAACACTGAAGCTTTCTTT
TRBV11-3,TRBJ2-1,NA,NA,CASSLAPGYEQFF,TGTGCCAGCAGCCTCGCCCCAGGCTATGAGCAGTTCTTC
TRBV5-1,TRBJ1-6,NA,TRBD1,CASSLLIQGRNSPLHF,TGCGCCAGCAGCTTATTGATACAGGGGCGAAATTCACCCCTCCACTTT
TRBV10-3,TRBJ2-7,NA,TRBD2,CAISDTGTSGYEQYF,TGTGCCATCAGTGATACCGGGACTAGCGGCTACGAGCAGTACTTC
TRBV7-9,TRBJ2-1,NA,NA,CASREGGEQFF,TGTGCCAGCAGAGAAGGGGGTGAGCAGTTCTTC
TRBV18,TRBJ2-4,NA,TRBD2,CASSPVSSGTSKNIQYF,TGTGCCAGCTCACCAGTATCTAGCGGAACCAGCAAAAACATTCAGTACTTC
TRBV18,TRBJ1-1,NA,NA,CASSPFPEVSRGVADTEAFF,TGTGCCAGCTCACCATTCCCCGAGGTGAGCAGGGGTGTTGCTGACACTGAAGCTTTCTTT
TRBV19,TRBJ1-5,few,NA,CASSILGTVENQPQHF,TGTGCCAGTAGTATACTCGGGACTGTGGAAAATCAGCCCCAGCATTTT
TRBV3-1/TRBV3-2,TRBJ1-2,NA,TRBD1,CASQDRGGIHGYTF,TGTGCCAGCCAAGACAGGGGCGGTATTCACGGCTACACCTTC
TRBV4-1,TRBJ1-1,NA,TRBD1,CASSYFPGQMNTEAFF,TGCGCCAGCAGCTATTTTCCGGGACAGATGAACACTGAAGCTTTCTTT
TRBV10-3,TRBJ2-3,NA,TRBD2,CAISESGRQITSTDTQYF,TGTGCCATCAGTGAGTCCGGGAGGCAAATCACTAGCACAGATACGCAGTATTTT
TRBV27,TRBJ1-4,NA,TRBD1,CASSNLGQGREKLFF,TGTGCCAGCAGTAACCTGGGACAGGGAAGGGAAAAACTGTTTTTT
TRBV12-5,TRBJ1-1,NA,NA,CASGLTGAAGSEAFF,TGTGCTAGTGGCCTGACTGGGGCAGCTGGGTCTGAAGCTTTCTTT
TRBV4-3,TRBJ1-2,NA,TRBD1,CASSQGNTGTARSRSYTF,TGCGCCAGCAGCCAAGGTAATACAGGGACAGCGCGTAGTAGGAGCTACACCTTC
TRBV12-3/TRBV12-4,TRBJ1-1,NA,NA,CASSSPQGRTFF,TGTGCCAGCAGTTCACCACAGGGAAGGACTTTCTTT
TRBV5-1,TRBJ1-5,NA,NA,CASSLGDRQNQPQHF,TGCGCCAGCAGCTTGGGAGACAGGCAGAATCAGCCCCAGCATTTT
TRBV5-5,TRBJ2-1,NA,NA,CASSSAPTSTSYNEQFF,TGTGCCAGCAGCTCGGCTCCAACTAGCACCTCCTACAATGAGCAGTTCTTC
TRBV5-6,TRBJ1-6,NA,NA,CASRPTGFSYNSPLHF,TGTGCCAGCAGGCCGACTGGGTTTTCCTATAATTCACCCCTCCACTTT
TRBV19,TRBJ1-4,NA,TRBD1,CASSGPGQGNEKLFF,TGTGCCAGTAGTGGACCGGGACAGGGCAATGAAAAACTGTTTTTT
TRBV27,TRBJ2-1,NA,NA,CASSLSAVMNNEQFF,TGTGCCAGCAGTCTTTCAGCGGTGATGAACAATGAGCAGTTCTTC
TRBV9,TRBJ1-1,NA,TRBD1,CASSALTGTNTEAFF,TGTGCCAGCAGCGCCCTGACAGGGACGAACACTGAAGCTTTCTTT
TRBV3-1/TRBV3-2,TRBJ1-5,NA,NA,CASSQGSSNQPQHF,TGTGCCAGCAGCCAAGGCAGTTCGAATCAGCCCCAGCATTTT
TRBV6-5,TRBJ1-1,NA,NA,CASSYGRDTEAFF,TGTGCCAGCAGTTACGGGCGGGACACTGAAGCTTTCTTT
TRBV11-2,TRBJ2-3,NA,TRBD2,CASSLLAGGVTDTQYF,TGTGCCAGCAGCTTACTCGCGGGAGGGGTCACAGATACGCAGTATTTT
TRBV3-1/TRBV3-2,TRBJ2-1,NA,TRBD1,CASSPGQALIKINEQFF,TGTGCCAGCAGCCCGGGACAGGCCCTAATTAAGATCAATGAGCAGTTCTTC
TRBV19,TRBJ2-6,NA,TRBD1,CASSIDSGTGDLSGANVLTF,TGTGCCAGTAGTATTGATTCCGGGACAGGGGATCTCTCTGGGGCCAACGTCCTGACTTTC
TRBV3-1/TRBV3-2,TRBJ2-1,once,TRBD2,CASSQEAGGAIYNEQFF,TGTGCCAGCAGCCAAGAGGCGGGAGGCGCTATTTACAATGAGCAGTTCTTC
TRBV7-9,TRBJ2-5,NA,NA,CASSSHSQWSTETQYF,TGTGCCAGCAGCTCACACAGTCAGTGGTCGACGGAGACCCAGTACTTC
TRBV11-2,TRBJ2-7,NA,NA,CAIKGRSGGYEQYF,TGTGCCATCAAGGGGAGGAGTGGAGGCTACGAGCAGTACTTC
TRBV5-6,TRBJ1-2,NA,TRBD1,CASSFQGANGYTF,TGTGCCAGCAGCTTTCAGGGGGCGAATGGCTACACCTTC
TRBV6-5,TRBJ2-3,NA,TRBD1,CASNPGQGTDTQYF,TGTGCCAGCAACCCGGGACAGGGCACAGATACGCAGTATTTT
TRBV23-1,TRBJ2-6,NA,NA,CASSRTATHRANVLTF,TGCGCCAGCAGTCGTACAGCCACACACAGGGCCAACGTCCTGACTTTC
TRBV30,TRBJ1-5,NA,NA,CAWSSGLYSNQPQHF,TGTGCCTGGAGTTCAGGGCTTTATAGCAATCAGCCCCAGCATTTT
TRBV19,TRBJ1-1,NA,TRBD1,CASSTQGANTEAFF,TGTGCCAGTAGTACACAGGGGGCGAACACTGAAGCTTTCTTT
TRBV10-2,TRBJ1-6,NA,TRBD1,CASGPGQGGSPLHF,TGCGCCAGCGGGCCGGGACAGGGTGGCTCACCCCTCCACTTT
TRBV11-2,TRBJ1-2,NA,NA,CASSRGAVRYGYTF,TGTGCCAGCAGCCGGGGGGCAGTTCGATATGGCTACACCTTC
TRBV6-2/TRBV6-3,TRBJ2-1,once,TRBD1,CASSYSLDRGIYNEQFF,TGTGCCAGCAGTTACAGCTTGGACAGGGGGATCTACAATGAGCAGTTCTTC
TRBV10-3,TRBJ2-7,NA,TRBD2,CAISESSGGPSYEQYF,TGTGCCATCAGTGAGTCGAGCGGGGGGCCCTCCTACGAGCAGTACTTC
TRBV11-2,TRBJ1-5,NA,NA,CASSFSGSNQPQHF,TGTGCCAGCAGCTTTAGCGGGAGCAATCAGCCCCAGCATTTT
TRBV2,TRBJ1-5,NA,NA,CASSEDRVNQPQHF,TGTGCCAGCAGTGAAGACAGGGTAAATCAGCCCCAGCATTTT
TRBV3-1/TRBV3-2,TRBJ2-2,NA,TRBD2,CASSPRTSGRGGELFF,TGTGCCAGCAGCCCAAGGACTAGCGGGAGAGGCGGGGAGCTGTTTTTT
TRBV3-1/TRBV3-2,TRBJ2-2,NA,NA,CASSQRGGDTGELFF,TGTGCCAGCAGCCAGAGGGGGGGCGACACCGGGGAGCTGTTTTTT
TRBV6-1,TRBJ2-1,NA,NA,CASSEAWHNEQFF,TGTGCCAGCAGTGAAGCGTGGCACAATGAGCAGTTCTTC